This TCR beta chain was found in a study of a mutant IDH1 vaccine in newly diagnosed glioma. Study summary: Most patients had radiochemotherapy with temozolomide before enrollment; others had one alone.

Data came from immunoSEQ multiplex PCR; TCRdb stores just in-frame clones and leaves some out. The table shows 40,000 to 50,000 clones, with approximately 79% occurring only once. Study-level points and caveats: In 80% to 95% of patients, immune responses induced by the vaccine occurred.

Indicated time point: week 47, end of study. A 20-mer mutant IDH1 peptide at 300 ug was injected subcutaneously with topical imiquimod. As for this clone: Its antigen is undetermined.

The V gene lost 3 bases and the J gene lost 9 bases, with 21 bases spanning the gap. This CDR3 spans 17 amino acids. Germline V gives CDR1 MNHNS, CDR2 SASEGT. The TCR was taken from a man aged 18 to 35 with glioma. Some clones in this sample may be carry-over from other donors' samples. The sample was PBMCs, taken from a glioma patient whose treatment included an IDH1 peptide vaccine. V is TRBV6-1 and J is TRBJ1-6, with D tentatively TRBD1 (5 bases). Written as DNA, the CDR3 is TGTGCCAGCAGTGATTCTCCCGGGGACCGATTTCTTTCACCCCTCCACTTT. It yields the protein CASSDSPGDRFLSPLHF.